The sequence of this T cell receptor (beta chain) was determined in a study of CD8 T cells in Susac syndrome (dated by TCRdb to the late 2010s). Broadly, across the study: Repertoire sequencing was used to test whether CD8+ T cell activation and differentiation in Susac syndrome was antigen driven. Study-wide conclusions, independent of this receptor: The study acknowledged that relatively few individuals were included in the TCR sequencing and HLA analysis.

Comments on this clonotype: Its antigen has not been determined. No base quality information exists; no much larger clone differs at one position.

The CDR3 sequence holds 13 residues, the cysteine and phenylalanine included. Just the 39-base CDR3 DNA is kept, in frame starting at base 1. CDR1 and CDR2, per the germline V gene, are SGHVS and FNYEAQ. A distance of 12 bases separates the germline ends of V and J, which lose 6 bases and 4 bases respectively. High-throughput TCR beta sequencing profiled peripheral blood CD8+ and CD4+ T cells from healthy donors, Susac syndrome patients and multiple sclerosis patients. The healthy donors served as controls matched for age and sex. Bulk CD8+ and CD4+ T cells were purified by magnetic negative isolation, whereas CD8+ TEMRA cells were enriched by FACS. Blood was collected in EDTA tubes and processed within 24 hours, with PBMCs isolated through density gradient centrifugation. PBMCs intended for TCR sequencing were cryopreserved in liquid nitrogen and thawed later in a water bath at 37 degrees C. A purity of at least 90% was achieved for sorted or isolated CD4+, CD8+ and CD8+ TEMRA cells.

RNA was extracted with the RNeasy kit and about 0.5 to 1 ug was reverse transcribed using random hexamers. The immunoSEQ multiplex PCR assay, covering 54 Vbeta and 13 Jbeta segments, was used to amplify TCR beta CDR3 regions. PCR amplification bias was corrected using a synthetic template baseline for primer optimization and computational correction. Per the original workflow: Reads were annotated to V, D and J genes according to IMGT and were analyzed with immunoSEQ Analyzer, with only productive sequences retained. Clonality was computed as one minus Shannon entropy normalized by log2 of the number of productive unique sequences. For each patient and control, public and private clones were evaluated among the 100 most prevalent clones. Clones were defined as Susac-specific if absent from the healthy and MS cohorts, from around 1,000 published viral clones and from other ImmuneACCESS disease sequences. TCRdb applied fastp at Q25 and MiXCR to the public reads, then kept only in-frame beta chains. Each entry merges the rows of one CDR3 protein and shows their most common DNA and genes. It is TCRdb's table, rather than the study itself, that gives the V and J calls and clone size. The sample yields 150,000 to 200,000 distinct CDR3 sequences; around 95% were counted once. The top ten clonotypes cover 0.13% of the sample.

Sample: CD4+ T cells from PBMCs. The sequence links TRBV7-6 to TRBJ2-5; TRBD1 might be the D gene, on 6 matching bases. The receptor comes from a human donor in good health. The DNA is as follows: TGTGCCAGCAGTTATAGCAGGGGAGAGACCCAGTACTTC. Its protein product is CASSYSRGETQYF.